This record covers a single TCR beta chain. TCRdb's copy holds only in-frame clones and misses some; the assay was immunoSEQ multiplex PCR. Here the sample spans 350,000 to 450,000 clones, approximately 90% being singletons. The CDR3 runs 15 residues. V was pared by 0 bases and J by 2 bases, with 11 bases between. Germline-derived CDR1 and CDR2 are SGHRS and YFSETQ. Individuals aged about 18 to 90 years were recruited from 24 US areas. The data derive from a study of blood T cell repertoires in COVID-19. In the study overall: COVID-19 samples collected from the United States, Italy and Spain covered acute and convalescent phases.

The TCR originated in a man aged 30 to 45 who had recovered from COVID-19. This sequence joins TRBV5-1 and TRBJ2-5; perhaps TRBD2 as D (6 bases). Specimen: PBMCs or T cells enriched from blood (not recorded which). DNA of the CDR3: TGCGCCAGCAGCTTGGCAAGCGGGCCTCAAGAGACCCAGTACTTC. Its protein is CASSLASGPQETQYF.